This T cell receptor (beta chain) was recorded in a study of cytomegalovirus exposure and HLA in healthy donors. General study points: V segments that were indistinguishable, TRBV6-2 and TRBV6-3 among them, were omitted from analysis. CMV serostatus was the sole immune exposure information available. An apparent linkage of common viral pathogens to several of the most significant clusters emerged in a later analysis. Earlier findings revealed that most TCR beta V segments proved productive either about 87% or about 30% of the time.

In germline, CDR1 is SGHRS, CDR2 YFSETQ. The CDR3 is 15 amino acids. Germline trimming cut 5 bases from V and 1 base from J; bases unmatched to any gene: 8. It was with 60 Vbeta and 13 Jbeta primers that the PCR ran. Method: immunoSEQ multiplex PCR; TCRdb's copy keeps in-frame clones and lacks some. The table has fewer than 120,000 clones, roughly 86% seen once. Concerning this clone itself: The target antigen is unknown.

This TCR came from a man aged 35-49 years in good health and CMV-seronegative. The specimen sequenced was PBMCs. The rearrangement links TRBV5-1 to TRBJ1-1; 7 bases align to TRBD1. The CDR3 sequence: CASRRGTDRNTEAFF. The CDR3 nucleotides are TGCGCCAGCAGGCGTGGGACAGACAGGAACACTGAAGCTTTCTTT.